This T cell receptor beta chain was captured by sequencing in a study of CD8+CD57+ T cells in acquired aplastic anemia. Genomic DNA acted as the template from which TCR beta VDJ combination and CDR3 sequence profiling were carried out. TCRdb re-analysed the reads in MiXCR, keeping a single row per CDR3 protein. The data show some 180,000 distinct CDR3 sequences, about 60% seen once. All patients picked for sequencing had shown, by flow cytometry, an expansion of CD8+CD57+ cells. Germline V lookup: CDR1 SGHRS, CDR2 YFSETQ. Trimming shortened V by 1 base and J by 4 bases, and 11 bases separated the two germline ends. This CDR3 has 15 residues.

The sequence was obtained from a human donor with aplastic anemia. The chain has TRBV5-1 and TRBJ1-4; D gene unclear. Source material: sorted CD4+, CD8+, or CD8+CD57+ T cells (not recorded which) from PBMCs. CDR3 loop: CASSLLGQSNEKLFF. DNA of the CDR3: TGCGCCAGCAGCTTGCTCGGTCAGAGTAATGAAAAACTGTTTTTT.